Sequencing of this T cell receptor (beta chain) was carried out in a study of blood T cell repertoires in COVID-19. In the study overall: Samples came from the United States, Italy and Spain, spanning acute and convalescent COVID-19. The cDNA or gDNA used as material had been derived from T cells, B-cell-depleted T cells, or PBMCs.

This clone came up once. The germline CDR1 and CDR2 sequences are LGHDT and YNNKEL (reference sequence). This CDR3 has 20 amino acids. V shed 4 bases, J shed 1 base, and the junction held 10 bases outside the gene matches. Original methodology: Reference gene primer amplification yielded estimated nucleated cell counts. Repertoires were generated with immunoSEQ multiplex PCR, while TCRdb's copy carries only in-frame clones and drops some. The V and J calls and clone size come from that table; D and trimming were worked out from the DNA. The profile shows some 700,000 clones, 80% to 90% of them singletons.

The sample comprised peripheral blood. This chain uses TRBV3-1 (or the pseudogene TRBV3-2) with TRBJ2-4, with 16 bases that match TRBD2. This clonotype originated in a woman aged 18-29 years with acute or convalescent COVID-19. Here the CDR3 reads CASSLRSVGLAGGAKNIQYF. The DNA of the CDR3 is TGTGCCAGCAGCCTACGCAGTGTGGGACTAGCGGGGGGGGCCAAAAACATTCAGTACTTC.